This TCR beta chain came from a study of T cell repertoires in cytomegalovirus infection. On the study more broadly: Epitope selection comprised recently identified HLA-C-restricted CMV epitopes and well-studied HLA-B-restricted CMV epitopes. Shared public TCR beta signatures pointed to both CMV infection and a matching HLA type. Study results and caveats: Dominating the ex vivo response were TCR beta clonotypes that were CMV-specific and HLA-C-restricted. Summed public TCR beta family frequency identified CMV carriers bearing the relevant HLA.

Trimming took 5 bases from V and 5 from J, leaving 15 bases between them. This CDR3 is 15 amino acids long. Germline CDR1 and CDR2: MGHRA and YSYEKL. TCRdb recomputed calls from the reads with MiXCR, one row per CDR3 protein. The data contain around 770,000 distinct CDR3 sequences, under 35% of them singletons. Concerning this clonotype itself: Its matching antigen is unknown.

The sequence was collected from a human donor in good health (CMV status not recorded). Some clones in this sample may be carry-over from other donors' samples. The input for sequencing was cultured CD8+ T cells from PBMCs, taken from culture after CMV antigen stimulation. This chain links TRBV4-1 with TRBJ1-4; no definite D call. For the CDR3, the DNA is TGCGCCAGCAGCTTTGGGTCCGGGAACAATGAAAAACTGTTTTTT. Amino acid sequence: CASSFGSGNNEKLFF.